Following are 29 T cell receptor beta chains from one sample sequenced in a study of T cell responses to AZD1222 COVID-19 vaccine. Produced via immunoSEQ multiplex PCR; TCRdb's table is partial and in-frame only. Of 150,000 to 200,000 clones listed, 80% to 90% are singletons. The sample here was peripheral blood, taken 28 days after the second dose of the MenACWY control vaccine. The receptors here all came from an adult who received the MenACWY meningococcal vaccine as a control.

The V and J genes are TRBV6-5 and TRBJ1-2, with no clear D. CDR1 and CDR2 from the germline V gene are MNHEY and SVGAGI. The CDR3 totals 15 residues. V was clipped by 2 bases and J by 6 bases, with 16 bases between them. The CDR3, as DNA: TGTGCCAGCAGTTACCGTGGTTCCGGGGATCATGGCTACACCTTC. As protein: CASSYRGSGDHGYTF.

The rearrangement joins TRBV5-1 to TRBJ1-5; no clear D. V lost 5 bases and J lost 10, with 16 bases in between. Germline CDR1 and CDR2: SGHRS and YFSETQ. This CDR3 region has 13 residues. CDR3 region: CASSLDFTGPQHF. In nucleotides, the CDR3 is TGCGCCAGCAGTCTAGATTTCACGGGTCCCCAGCATTTT.

This clone was recorded once. Other DNA sequences in the sample encode the same CDR3. The chain couples TRBV7-9 to TRBJ1-2; D is ambiguous. The V end was cut by 0 bases, the J end by 0 bases, with 2 bases between. The germline gives CDR1 SEHNR, CDR2 FQNEAQ (reference sequence). The CDR3 is 13 amino acids. The CDR3 DNA follows: TGTGCCAGCAGCTTAGCAGCTAACTATGGCTACACCTTC. Protein: CASSLAANYGYTF.

The rearrangement joins TRBV5-6 to TRBJ1-3; tentative D call: TRBD1 (5 bases). Germline loops: CDR1 SGHDT, CDR2 YYEEEE. The CDR3 has 14 amino acids. V lost 1 base and J lost 8, with 13 bases in between. CDR3 in DNA: TGTGCCAGCAGCTTGTATCGGGCGGGACACACCATATATTTT. Translation: CASSLYRAGHTIYF.

The rearrangement links TRBV11-2 to TRBJ1-1; 7 bases are shared with TRBD1. V gave up 3 bases and J gave up 5 bases; unmatched junction bases: 12. The CDR3 has 16 amino acids. Germline assignment: CDR1 SGHAT and CDR2 FQNNGV. The CDR3 loop reads CASSLERQGPLTEAFF. In DNA form, the CDR3 reads TGTGCCAGCAGCTTGGAAAGACAGGGCCCGTTGACTGAAGCTTTCTTT.

The chain couples TRBV7-8 to TRBJ2-7; D unresolved. The CDR3 contains 15 residues. Deletions cut 5 bases from V and 4 bases from J, with 18 bases between. CDR1 and CDR2 from the germline V gene are SGHVS and FQNEAQ. DNA for the CDR3: TGTGCCAGCAGCGCCCGAGTTGGAATTACGTACGAGCAGTACTTC. Translated: CASSARVGITYEQYF.

The rearrangement joins TRBV15 to TRBJ2-7; tentative D call: TRBD2 (5 bases). The CDR3 has 16 residues. Germline loops: CDR1 LNHNV, CDR2 YYDKDF (reference sequence). Trimming removed 1 base from V and 3 bases from J, with 16 bases in between. CDR3 coding DNA: TGTGCCACCAGCAGAGGTCTTGGCAGAGGGCACTACGAGCAGTACTTC. It yields the protein CATSRGLGRGHYEQYF.

The chain links TRBV7-9 to TRBJ2-2; 7 bases fit TRBD2. V was pared by 4 bases and J by 1 base, with 12 bases of the junction left unmatched. Germline V gives CDR1 SEHNR, CDR2 FQNEAQ (reference sequence). The CDR3 consists of 18 residues. The CDR3 coding sequence is TGTGCCAGCAGCTGGGGGGGTTTACAAAGGAAGAACACCGGGGAGCTGTTTTTT. It is translated as CASSWGGLQRKNTGELFF.

Here the CDR3 DNA reads TGTGCCAGCAGTCCCAATGGGTATGGCTACACCTTC. Translated: CASSPNGYGYTF. The V call is TRBV12-3 or TRBV12-4, the J call TRBJ1-2; D unresolved. This CDR3 region has 12 residues. The V end was cut by 5 bases, the J end by 5 bases, with 9 bases between.

Only one count was recorded for this clone. The chain employs TRBV27 and TRBJ2-3; possibly TRBD1 or TRBD2 for D (5 bases each). Trimming cost V 5 bases and J 1 base, with 13 bases left between them. Germline V gene lookup returns CDR1 MNHEY and CDR2 SMNVEV (reference sequence). This CDR3 has 15 amino acids. Here the CDR3 reads CASSPDRGGTDTQYF. The CDR3 DNA is TGTGCCAGCAGTCCGGATCGGGGCGGCACAGATACGCAGTATTTT.

The rearrangement uses TRBV30 and TRBJ1-3; D is possibly TRBD1 (5 bases). V was trimmed by 3 bases and J by 2 bases, leaving 8 bases between them. The CDR3 is 13 residues long. Germline CDR1 is GTSNPN and CDR2 is SVGIG (reference sequence). The CDR3 nucleotides read TGTGCCTGGAGCGAGGGGCCTGGAAACACCATATATTTT. Amino acid sequence: CAWSEGPGNTIYF. Complete variable domain (other parts from reference TRBV30 and TRBJ1-3): SQTIHQWPATLVQPVGSPLSLECTVEGTSNPNLYWYRQAAGRGLQLLFYSVGIGQISSEVPQNLSASRPQDRQFILSSKKLLLSDSGFYLCAWSEGPGNTIYFGEGSWLTVV.

V and J are TRBV5-4 and TRBJ2-7; D is ambiguous. The V gene's germline CDR1 is SGHNT and CDR2 YYREEE (reference sequence). The CDR3 totals 14 residues. The germline V and J ends were trimmed by 0 bases and 0 bases, with 7 bases remaining between them. The CDR3 is CASSLDLLSYEQYF. The CDR3 bases are TGTGCCAGCAGCTTGGACTTGCTCTCCTACGAGCAGTACTTC.

The V gene is TRBV4-1, the J gene TRBJ1-5; D perhaps matches TRBD1 (6 bases). The CDR3 contains 13 residues. The germline V gene has CDR1 MGHRA and CDR2 YSYEKL. The V end lost 5 bases, the J end lost 5 bases, and 10 bases lay between the germline ends. The CDR3 DNA reads as TGCGCCAGCAGCGTTCACAGGGATCAGCCCCAGCATTTT. This encodes CASSVHRDQPQHF.

The chain uses TRBV21-1 and TRBJ2-7. TRBV21-1 is marked as a pseudogene. The CDR3 runs 14 residues. CDR3 loop: CASRPQLWSYEQYF. In DNA form, the CDR3 reads TGTGCCAGCCGCCCCCAGCTGTGGTCCTACGAGCAGTACTTC.

The rearrangement joins TRBV6-2 or TRBV6-3 to TRBJ2-5; 8 bases are shared with TRBD1. V gave up 5 bases and J gave up 5 bases; unmatched junction bases: 10. The CDR3 runs to 15 residues. The germline CDR1 and CDR2 sequences are MNHEY and SVGEGT. The CDR3 DNA sequence: TGTGCCAGCAGTACCTTGGACAGGGACATGGAGACCCAGTACTTC. Its translation: CASSTLDRDMETQYF.

The chain links TRBV6-1 to TRBJ2-3; D is possibly TRBD1 or TRBD2 (5 bases each). The CDR3 is 15 residues long. V lost 3 bases and J 14 bases, leaving 24 bases between the germline ends. CDR1 is MNHNS, CDR2 SASEGT, per germline. CDR3 sequence reads: CASSELPSPMGERYF. The CDR3 DNA reads as TGTGCCAGCAGTGAGCTTCCATCGCCAATGGGGGAGAGGTATTTT.

The chain combines TRBV9 with TRBJ2-2; D is perhaps TRBD1 (5 bases). V lost 3 bases and J 3 bases, leaving 12 bases between the germline ends. The germline V gene has CDR1 SGDLS and CDR2 YYNGEE. There are 15 residues in the CDR3. CDR3 sequence (DNA): TGTGCCAGCAGCGGCCTAGGACAATACACCGGGGAGCTGTTTTTT. Translation gives CASSGLGQYTGELFF. The whole variable domain, remainder taken from reference TRBV9 and TRBJ2-2, is DSGVTQTPKHLITATGQRVTLRCSPRSGDLSVYWYQQSLDQGLQFLIQYYNGEERAKGNILERFSAQQFPDLHSELNLSSLELGDSALYFCASSGLGQYTGELFFGEGSRLTVL.

The chain is built from TRBV19 and TRBJ1-1; D call uncertain. Germline V gives CDR1 LNHDA, CDR2 SQIVND (reference sequence). The V end lost 3 bases, the J end lost 9 bases, and 14 bases lay between the germline ends. The CDR3 consists of 13 residues. CDR3 sequence: CASSIFGHTKAFF. The DNA of the CDR3 is TGTGCCAGTAGTATTTTTGGGCACACCAAAGCTTTCTTT.

The chain carries TRBV24-1 and TRBJ2-7; 8 bases map to TRBD1. This CDR3 contains 16 residues. Germline CDR1 is KGHDR and CDR2 is SFDVKD. J gave up 7 bases and V 9 bases, and 19 bases lay outside the gene matches. This CDR3 reads CATHSQGARRSCEQYF. Written as DNA, the CDR3 is TGTGCCACCCACAGCCAGGGGGCCCGCCGATCTTGTGAGCAGTACTTC.

This chain joins TRBV27 and TRBJ2-1; TRBD2 might be the D (5 bases). In germline, CDR1 is MNHEY, CDR2 SMNVEV (reference sequence). Trimming took off 3 bases at V and 0 bases at J, with 12 bases between the two ends. This CDR3 is built from 16 residues. As DNA, the CDR3 is TGTGCCAGCAGTTTTAAGAGGCGGGCCTCCTACAATGAGCAGTTCTTC. It codes for CASSFKRRASYNEQFF.

The chain is built from TRBV7-2 and TRBJ1-3; D unresolved. V gave up 3 bases and J gave up 0 bases, with 12 bases separating them. Germline V gene lookup returns CDR1 SGHTA and CDR2 FQGNSA. The CDR3 runs 16 residues. In DNA, the CDR3 is TGTGCCAGCAGCTTGGGTCGACTCAGCTCTGGAAACACCATATATTTT. Protein: CASSLGRLSSGNTIYF.

This sequence joins TRBV7-7 and TRBJ2-1; D is ambiguous. V was cut by 2 bases and J by 5 bases, with 10 bases left in between. This CDR3 has 14 amino acids. Germline CDR1 SSHAT, CDR2 FNYEAQ (reference sequence). The CDR3 DNA follows: TGTGCCAGCAGCTTATGGGCAGGAAACAATGAGCAGTTCTTC. This codes for CASSLWAGNNEQFF.

This clone was found once. This chain connects TRBV7-2 to TRBJ2-3; D unresolved. Germline assignment: CDR1 SGHTA and CDR2 FQGNSA. Trimming stripped 7 bases from V and 0 bases from J, with 17 bases between. CDR3 size: 16 residues. The CDR3, as DNA: TGTGCCAGCAAAGAAAGAGGTGTGCAGAGCACAGATACGCAGTATTTT. It specifies CASKERGVQSTDTQYF. Supplemented by reference TRBV7-2 and TRBJ2-3, the full variable domain reads GAGVSQSPSNKVTEKGKDVELRCDPISGHTALYWYRQSLGQGLEFLIYFQGNSAPDKSGLPSDRFSAERTGGSVSTLTIQRTQQEDSAVYLCASKERGVQSTDTQYFGPGTRLTVL.

This chain connects TRBV19 to TRBJ1-4; no reliable D call. With 9 bases removed from V and 3 bases from J, the gap between germline ends came to 14 bases. CDR1 and CDR2 (germline): LNHDA, SQIVND (reference sequence). This CDR3 comprises 14 residues. This CDR3 is CASLSGRANEKLFF. Written as DNA, the CDR3 is TGTGCCAGCCTAAGTGGACGGGCTAATGAAAAACTGTTTTTT.

The rearrangement links TRBV28 to TRBJ2-3; a weak D match, TRBD2 (5 bases). Germline V gene data show CDR1 as MDHEN and CDR2 as SYDVKM. Trimming took 5 bases from V and 4 from J, leaving 13 bases between them. This CDR3 contains 14 residues. In DNA, the CDR3 is TGTGCCAGCAGTACTAGACCCCTACCAGATACGCAGTATTTT. This encodes CASSTRPLPDTQYF.

V gene TRBV7-9 combines with J gene TRBJ1-2, with D perhaps TRBD1 (6 bases). Deletions cut 1 base from V and 7 bases from J, with 16 bases between. The length of the CDR3 is 15 residues. CDR1 and CDR2 (germline): SEHNR, FQNEAQ (reference sequence). CDR3 sequence reads: CASSLDNRDIAGYTF. The CDR3 DNA reads as TGTGCCAGCAGCTTAGATAACAGGGATATCGCTGGCTACACCTTC. The full variable domain, in which reference TRBV7-9 and TRBJ1-2 provide the parts outside the CDR3, is DTGVSQNPRHKITKRGQNVTFRCDPISEHNRLYWYRQTLGQGPEFLTYFQNEAQLEKSRLLSDRFSAERPKGSFSTLEIQRTEQGDSAMYLCASSLDNRDIAGYTFGSGTRLTVV.

V and J are TRBV4-3 and TRBJ2-3, with D maybe TRBD2 (6 bases). The CDR3 extends over 15 amino acids. V lost 1 base to trimming and J lost 6 bases, with 14 bases between them. Germline assignment: CDR1 LGHNA and CDR2 YSLEER. The CDR3 sequence: CASSQGTGVGDTQYF. The CDR3, as DNA: TGCGCCAGCAGCCAAGGGACGGGGGTTGGCGATACGCAGTATTTT.

J is TRBJ2-3 and V is TRBV19; 12 bases match TRBD2. CDR3 size: 14 residues. Trimming took 5 bases from V and 4 from J; bases not matched to a gene: 1. Germline lookup yields CDR1 LNHDA and CDR2 SQIVND (reference sequence). CDR3 region: CASSRLAGADTQYF. CDR3 DNA: TGTGCCAGTAGTCGACTAGCGGGAGCAGATACGCAGTATTTT.

This sequence joins TRBV9 and TRBJ2-1; D remains ambiguous. The length of the CDR3 is 13 residues. V was clipped by 3 bases and J by 7 bases, with 11 bases between them. Germline V lookup: CDR1 SGDLS, CDR2 YYNGEE. CDR3 nucleotide sequence: TGTGCCAGCAGCGGACTGCGGTTAAATGAGCAGTTCTTC. Amino acids: CASSGLRLNEQFF.